This entry lists 28 T cell receptor beta chains sequenced from one sample in a study of T-cell reconstitution after alpha-beta-depleted transplantation in children. Preparing the TCRbeta library involved the use of unique molecular identifiers. TCRdb reanalysed the PCR reads using MiXCR and keeps one entry per CDR3 protein. The table includes about 170,000 distinct CDR3 sequences, approximately 10% detected once. The source material was PBMCs, sampled before TCRalphabeta/CD19-depleted stem cell transplant. Receptors were obtained from a boy younger than 10 with acute myeloid leukemia, due to receive a stem cell transplant.

Ten or more counts support this clonotype. The chain couples TRBV12-3 or TRBV12-4 to TRBJ2-3; D call uncertain. The CDR3 totals 15 residues. Trimming took off 5 bases at V and 1 base at J, with 13 bases between the two ends. CDR3 amino acids: CASSPQGFGTDTQYF. In nucleotides, the CDR3 is TGTGCCAGCAGTCCCCAAGGGTTCGGCACAGATACGCAGTATTTT.

This clonotype was seen repeatedly, ten times or more. Here the CDR3 reads CASSQDRGVHNEQFF. CDR3 bases: TGCGCCAGCAGCCAAGACAGGGGGGTCCACAATGAGCAGTTCTTC. The chain couples TRBV4-1 to TRBJ2-1; D is possibly TRBD1 (7 bases). The CDR3 contains 15 residues. Trimming removed 0 bases at V and 5 bases at J, with 11 bases between. Germline loops: CDR1 MGHRA, CDR2 YSYEKL.

The genes are TRBV27 and TRBJ1-3; tentative D call: TRBD1 (6 bases). There are 14 residues in the CDR3. V dropped 5 bases and J dropped 6 bases, with 14 bases sitting between them. Germline V gene sequence: CDR1 MNHEY, CDR2 SMNVEV (reference sequence). The CDR3 region has the DNA TGTGCCAGCAGTCTCAGGGGAGGACAAAACACCATATATTTT. Protein product: CASSLRGGQNTIYF.

This clonotype was counted at least ten times. The chain has TRBV7-9 and TRBJ1-1; D possibly corresponds to TRBD1 (6 bases). Germline CDR1 is SEHNR and CDR2 is FQNEAQ (reference sequence). The ends were cut back, 5 bases at V and 5 bases at J, with 12 bases in the middle. The CDR3 covers 13 residues. CDR3 bases: TGTGCCAGCAGCAACCCGACAGGAACTGAAGCTTTCTTT. It yields the protein CASSNPTGTEAFF.

This clonotype was detected ten times or more. The chain uses TRBV27 and TRBJ1-2; TRBD1 matches 9 bases. CDR1 MNHEY and CDR2 SMNVEV come from the germline V gene (reference sequence). The V and J ends lost 3 bases and 5 bases, in that order; junction bases with no gene match: 1. The CDR3 consists of 13 residues. The CDR3 loop is CASSFGTGYGYTF. CDR3 DNA sequence: TGTGCCAGCAGTTTTGGGACAGGGTATGGCTACACCTTC.

This clonotype occurred a few times. Germline is not matched at one junction end, which may reflect a read error. V is TRBV12-3 or TRBV12-4 and J is TRBJ2-1; 12 bases line up with TRBD2. The length of the CDR3 is 15 residues. This CDR3 reads CASSLAGGRYDEQFF. In nucleotides, the CDR3 is TGTGCCAGCAGTCTAGCGGGAGGGAGGTATGATGAGCAGTTCTTC.

This clonotype was picked up many times. J is TRBJ1-3 and V is TRBV12-3 or TRBV12-4; D is unresolved. This CDR3 has 17 residues. The V end lost 6 bases, the J end lost 0 bases, and 18 bases lay between the germline ends. The CDR3 nucleotides are TGTGCCAGCAGCACTAAAATAAGGGTAATCTCTGGAAACACCATATATTTT. Translating gives CASSTKIRVISGNTIYF.

J is TRBJ2-5 and V is TRBV19; D call uncertain. This CDR3 comprises 13 residues. Germline CDR1 reads LNHDA; CDR2 reads SQIVND (reference sequence). V lost 5 bases and J lost 2, with 9 bases in between. CDR3 amino acids: CASSWGRQETQYF. The DNA for the CDR3 is TGTGCCAGTAGTTGGGGAAGGCAAGAGACCCAGTACTTC.

This clonotype was seen repeatedly, ten times or more. This sequence joins TRBV18 and TRBJ1-4; D may be TRBD1 (5 bases). Germline V gene sequence: CDR1 KGHSH, CDR2 LQKENI. The CDR3 covers 12 residues. V lost 5 bases to trimming and J lost 5 bases, with 6 bases between them. This CDR3 reads CASSRTNEKLFF. CDR3 nucleotide sequence: TGTGCCAGCTCAAGGACAAATGAAAAACTGTTTTTT. The full variable domain, in which reference TRBV18 and TRBJ1-4 provide the parts outside the CDR3, is NAGVMQNPRHLVRRRGQEARLRCSPMKGHSHVYWYRQLPEEGLKFMVYLQKENIIDESGMPKERFSAEFPKEGPSILRIQQVVRGDSAAYFCASSRTNEKLFFGSGTQLSVL.

This clonotype was detected many times. The gene calls are TRBV29-1 and TRBJ2-5; D may correspond to TRBD1 or TRBD2 (6 bases each). V was trimmed by 6 bases and J by 5 bases, leaving 19 bases between them. Germline CDR1 is SQVTM and CDR2 is ANQGSEA. This CDR3 spans 14 amino acids. As DNA, the CDR3 is TGCAGCGTGACAGGACAGAGGGAGGAGGAGACCCAGTACTTC. Translating gives CSVTGQREEETQYF.

This clonotype was seen ten or more times. The chain joins TRBV7-8 to TRBJ2-7; TRBD1 is a possible D gene (6 bases). With 4 bases removed from V and 2 bases from J, the gap between germline ends came to 15 bases. Germline values: CDR1 SGHVS, CDR2 FQNEAQ. This CDR3 has 15 amino acids. The CDR3 loop reads CASSSSRDTTYEQYF. Here the CDR3 DNA reads TGTGCCAGCAGCTCGTCTCGGGACACCACCTACGAGCAGTACTTC.

This clonotype was observed at least ten times. CDR3 sequence: CAISTGTALLRNTEAFF. CDR3 bases: TGTGCCATTAGCACCGGGACCGCCTTACTAAGAAACACTGAAGCTTTCTTT. This rearrangement joins TRBV10-3 to TRBJ1-1, with D possibly TRBD1 on 5 matching bases. This CDR3 is 17 amino acids long. CDR1 is ENHRY and CDR2 is SYGVKD in the germline V gene. V lost 9 bases, J lost 2 bases, and 25 bases lay in between.

In its sample, this clonotype was seen many times. V usage is TRBV5-1 and J usage is TRBJ1-2; D perhaps matches TRBD1 (6 bases). This CDR3 contains 14 residues. CDR1 and CDR2 from the germline V gene are SGHRS and YFSETQ. Between the trimmed V and J ends, which lost 4 bases and 2 bases, there was a span of 12 bases. The CDR3 DNA reads as TGCGCCAGCAGCCCCCGTGGACAGAACTATGGCTACACCTTC. It yields the protein CASSPRGQNYGYTF. Together with reference TRBV5-1 and TRBJ1-2, the CDR3 gives the full variable domain: KAGVTQTPRYLIKTRGQQVTLSCSPISGHRSVSWYQQTPGQGLQFLFEYFSETQRNKGNFPGRFSGRQFSNSRSEMNVSTLELGDSALYLCASSPRGQNYGYTFGSGTRLTVV.

This clonotype was found many times. The chain is built from TRBV28 and TRBJ2-7; possible D gene TRBD1, 6 bases. CDR3 size: 12 residues. V lost 6 bases, J lost 4 bases, and 10 bases lay in between. Germline V CDR1 and CDR2: MDHEN, SYDVKM. This CDR3 reads CASRIQGYEQYF. The CDR3 DNA follows: TGTGCCAGCAGAATACAGGGTTACGAGCAGTACTTC.

There are many counts of this clonotype. This chain connects TRBV12-3 or TRBV12-4 to TRBJ1-4; D call uncertain. V was clipped by 1 base and J by 10 bases, with 4 bases between them. CDR3 length: 11 residues. The CDR3 region is CASSLGSKLFF. In DNA form, the CDR3 reads TGTGCCAGCAGTTTAGGTTCAAAACTGTTTTTT.

In this sample, this clonotype turned up many times. The rearrangement uses TRBV7-3 and TRBJ2-1; no clear D. Germline CDR1 reads SGHTA; CDR2 reads FQGTGA. The V gene lost 2 bases and the J gene lost 12 bases, with 14 bases spanning the gap. This CDR3 is 13 amino acids long. DNA of the CDR3: TGTGCCAGCAGCTTACAGCTAGAAGGATGGCAGTTCTTC. This sequence encodes CASSLQLEGWQFF. The complete variable domain, with remaining parts taken from reference TRBV7-3 and TRBJ2-1, reads GAGVSQTPSNKVTEKGKYVELRCDPISGHTALYWYRQSLGQGPEFLIYFQGTGAADDSGLPNDRFFAVRPEGSVSTLKIQRTERGDSAVYLCASSLQLEGWQFFGPGTRLTVL.

This clonotype was seen repeatedly, ten times or more. This chain joins TRBV6-1 and TRBJ2-5; D gene unclear. Trimming left V 11 bases short and J 2 bases short, with 9 bases between. This CDR3 has 11 residues. Germline V gene data show CDR1 as MNHNS and CDR2 as SASEGT. Written as DNA, the CDR3 is TGTGCCGTGGGCAGTCAAGAGACCCAGTACTTC. Translated, it gives CAVGSQETQYF.

The chain has TRBV6-4 and TRBJ2-1; D is possibly TRBD2 (5 bases). Germline V gene data show CDR1 as MRHNA and CDR2 as SNTAGT. This CDR3 has 15 residues. V shed 0 bases and J shed 7 bases, with 13 bases lying between them. CDR3 amino acids: CASSDSRGTGNEQFF. The CDR3 coding sequence is TGTGCCAGCAGTGACTCGAGAGGAACGGGGAATGAGCAGTTCTTC.

This clonotype was counted ten times or more. V gene TRBV6-5 combines with J gene TRBJ1-5; 8 bases map to TRBD1. Germline V CDR1 and CDR2: MNHEY, SVGAGI. V lost 6 bases and J lost 0; bases outside the gene matches: 7. This CDR3 spans 16 amino acids. CDR3 DNA: TGTGCCAGCAGACGACAGGGGACTAATAGCAATCAGCCCCAGCATTTT. Its translation: CASRRQGTNSNQPQHF.

This clonotype was counted at least ten times. The chain is built from TRBV27 and TRBJ2-1, with unresolved D. Germline V gene data show CDR1 as MNHEY and CDR2 as SMNVEV (reference sequence). The length of the CDR3 is 11 residues. V lost 8 bases and J lost 7, with 9 bases in between. CDR3 DNA: TGTGCCAGCCAGGTGGGGAATGAGCAGTTCTTC. It specifies CASQVGNEQFF.

This clonotype was observed at least ten times. The chain combines TRBV6-1 with TRBJ1-5; weak D call: TRBD1 (5 bases). The germline CDR1 and CDR2 sequences are MNHNS and SASEGT. Trimming shortened V by 6 bases and J by 0 bases, and 12 bases separated the two germline ends. This CDR3 has 15 amino acids. DNA for the CDR3: TGTGCCAGCAGATTGGGACTCAATAGCAATCAGCCCCAGCATTTT. This gives the protein CASRLGLNSNQPQHF.

This clonotype was found many times. The chain combines TRBV9 with TRBJ1-1; 7 positions match TRBD1. Per germline, CDR1 SGDLS and CDR2 YYNGEE. The CDR3 runs to 12 residues. The junction had 7 bases not matched to a gene; V was cut back by 3 bases and J by 11 bases. DNA of the CDR3: TGTGCCAGCAGCGACGGACAGGCTCTGGCTTTCTTT. It is translated as CASSDGQALAFF.

Concerning this clonotype: This clone may be a read error of a much larger clone one base away. The chain employs TRBV20-1 and TRBJ2-3; TRBD1 might be the D (6 bases). TRBJ1-5 explains the end of the DNA better; the J call may be wrong. Germline V lookup: CDR1 DFQATT, CDR2 SNEGSKA (reference sequence). The length of the CDR3 is 15 residues. Here the CDR3 DNA reads TGCAGTGCTAGCCGGGACACCCTCCGCGCAGATACGCAGCATTTT. It encodes CSASRDTLRADTQHF.

This clonotype has a count of ten or more. This chain joins TRBV12-3 or TRBV12-4 and TRBJ2-7; possibly TRBD2 for D (6 bases). V lost 7 bases, J lost 6 bases, and 19 bases lay in between. The CDR3 covers 14 residues. The CDR3 here is CASTPRVGGGEQYF. Here the CDR3 DNA reads TGTGCCAGCACCCCACGAGTGGGAGGAGGCGAGCAGTACTTC.

This clonotype was found many times. The rearrangement joins TRBV7-2 to TRBJ1-5, with TRBD1 matching over 7 bases. Germline V gene lookup returns CDR1 SGHTA and CDR2 FQGNSA. There are 17 residues in the CDR3. V was clipped by 2 bases and J by 4 bases; unmatched bases: 11. As DNA, the CDR3 is TGTGCCAGCAGCTTAACAACCTCGACAGGGATAAATCAGCCCCAGCATTTT. This sequence encodes CASSLTTSTGINQPQHF.

This clonotype was counted at least ten times. This chain connects TRBV3-1 to TRBJ2-7, with D maybe TRBD1 (5 bases). Trimming pared 6 bases from V and 1 base from J, leaving 13 bases between. The germline gives CDR1 LGHDT, CDR2 YNNKEL (reference sequence). CDR3 length equals 14 residues. Written as DNA, the CDR3 is TGTGCCAGCAGAAGAACAGGTAGATCCTACGAGCAGTACTTC. The encoded protein is CASRRTGRSYEQYF.

This clonotype was recorded many times. This chain links TRBV20-1 with TRBJ2-7; D perhaps matches TRBD1 (5 bases). Germline lookup yields CDR1 DFQATT and CDR2 SNEGSKA (reference sequence). This CDR3 has 13 amino acids. The ends were cut back, 3 bases at V and 3 bases at J, with 12 bases in the middle. The CDR3 is CSASGAVLYEQYF. CDR3 bases: TGCAGTGCTAGTGGGGCAGTCCTCTACGAGCAGTACTTC.

The table lists this clonotype with many counts. The rearrangement joins TRBV20-1 to TRBJ1-2; D remains unclear. Germline CDR1 is DFQATT and CDR2 is SNEGSKA (reference sequence). The length of the CDR3 is 12 residues. Between the trimmed V and J ends, which lost 2 bases and 7 bases, there was a span of 11 bases. The CDR3: CSARSSGPGYTF. The DNA for the CDR3 is TGCAGTGCTAGATCTTCGGGCCCTGGCTACACCTTC.